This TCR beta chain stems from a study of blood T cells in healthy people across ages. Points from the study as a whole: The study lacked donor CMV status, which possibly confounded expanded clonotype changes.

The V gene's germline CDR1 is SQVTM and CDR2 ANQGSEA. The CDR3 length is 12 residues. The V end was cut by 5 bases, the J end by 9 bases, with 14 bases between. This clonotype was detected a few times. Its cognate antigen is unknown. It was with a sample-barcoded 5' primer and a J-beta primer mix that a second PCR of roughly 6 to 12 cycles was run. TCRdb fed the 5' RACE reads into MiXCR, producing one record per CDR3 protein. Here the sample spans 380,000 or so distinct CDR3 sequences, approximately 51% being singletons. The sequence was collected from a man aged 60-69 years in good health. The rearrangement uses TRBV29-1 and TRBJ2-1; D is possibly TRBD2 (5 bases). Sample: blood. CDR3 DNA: TGCAGCGTTCTTATGGTGCGGGCTGAGCAGTTCTTC. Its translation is CSVLMVRAEQFF.